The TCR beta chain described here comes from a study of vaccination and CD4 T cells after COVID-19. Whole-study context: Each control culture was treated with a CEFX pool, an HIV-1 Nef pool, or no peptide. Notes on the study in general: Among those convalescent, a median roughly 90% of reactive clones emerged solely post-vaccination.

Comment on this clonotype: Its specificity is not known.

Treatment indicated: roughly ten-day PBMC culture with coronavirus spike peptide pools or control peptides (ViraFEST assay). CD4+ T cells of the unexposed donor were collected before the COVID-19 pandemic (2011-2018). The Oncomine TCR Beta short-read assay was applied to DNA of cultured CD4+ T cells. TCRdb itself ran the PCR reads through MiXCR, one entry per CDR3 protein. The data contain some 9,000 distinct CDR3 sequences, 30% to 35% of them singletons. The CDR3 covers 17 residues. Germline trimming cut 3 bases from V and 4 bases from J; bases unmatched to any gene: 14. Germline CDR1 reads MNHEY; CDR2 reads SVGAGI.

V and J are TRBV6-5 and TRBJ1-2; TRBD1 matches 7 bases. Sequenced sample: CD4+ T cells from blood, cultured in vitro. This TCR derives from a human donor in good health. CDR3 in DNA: TGTGCCAGCAGTTATGACAGGGATGAGACGTCCCTCTATGGCTACACCTTC. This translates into CASSYDRDETSLYGYTF.